This entry lists 24 T cell receptor beta chains sequenced from one sample in a study of human T cells and chemical hapten exposure. From the RACE reads, TCRdb called clonotypes with MiXCR, one entry per CDR3 protein. The data contain under 450,000 distinct CDR3 sequences, roughly 6.3% of them singletons. The sample's time point: patch test 2, 6 weeks after DPC sensitization. The sample's treatment: therapeutic diphenylcyclopropenone sensitization with weekly scalp DPC. Here the sequenced sample was whole blood, taken in connection with sensitization to the hapten diphenylcyclopropenone (DPC). Source of these receptors: a woman between 18 and 29 years old with alopecia areata. Some clones in this sample may be carry-over from other donors' samples.

The J gene is TRBJ2-7, the V gene TRBV29-1, with 7 bases lining up with TRBD1. V lost 4 bases and J lost 2; bases outside the gene matches: 5. Germline V lookup: CDR1 SQVTM, CDR2 ANQGSEA. The length of the CDR3 is 13 residues. The CDR3 loop is CSVGSGQTYEQYF. In nucleotides, the CDR3 is TGCAGCGTTGGTTCGGGACAGACCTACGAGCAGTACTTC.

This clonotype was seen repeatedly, ten times or more. The rearrangement uses TRBV20-1 and TRBJ2-7, with TRBD1 identical over 8 bases. The CDR3 is 14 amino acids. The V and J ends lost 6 bases and 0 bases, in that order; junction bases with no gene match: 7. Germline CDR1 and CDR2: DFQATT and SNEGSKA (reference sequence). The CDR3 protein is CSAPRTGSSYEQYF. Here the CDR3 DNA reads TGCAGTGCCCCTAGGACAGGGAGCTCCTACGAGCAGTACTTC.

As to this clonotype: A much larger clone is a single base away; this may be a read error. The J gene is TRBJ2-6, the V gene TRBV13, with D tentatively TRBD1 or TRBD2 (5 bases each). Germline CDR1 is PRHDT and CDR2 is FYEKMQ (reference sequence). This CDR3 comprises 18 residues. The ends were cut back, 3 bases at V and 2 bases at J, with 17 bases in the middle. In DNA form, the CDR3 reads TGTGCCAGCAGCTTCGGGATTTTGCAGGGCACTGGGGCCAACGTCCTGACTTTC. Its translation is CASSFGILQGTGANVLTF.

This clonotype was recorded a few times. The chain carries TRBV2 and TRBJ2-5; no firm D call. The V end was cut by 3 bases, the J end by 7 bases, with 9 bases between. The CDR3 sequence is 12 residues long. CDR1 is SNHLY, CDR2 FYNNEI, per germline. The CDR3 spells CASSDARRTQYF. CDR3 nucleotide sequence: TGTGCCAGCAGTGATGCGCGCCGGACCCAGTACTTC.

The table lists this clonotype with a few counts. The chain combines TRBV18 with TRBJ1-3; no clear D gene. Trimming took 5 bases from V and 4 from J, leaving 9 bases between them. CDR1 and CDR2 from the germline V gene are KGHSH and LQKENI. This CDR3 is 13 amino acids long. Written as DNA, the CDR3 is TGTGCCAGCTCAGAGGGTTCCGGAAACACCATATATTTT. It yields the protein CASSEGSGNTIYF.

CDR3 in amino acids: CASSSGFLNTDTQYF. In DNA, the CDR3 is TGTGCCAGCAGCTCAGGGTTCCTTAACACAGATACGCAGTATTTT. This chain links TRBV7-9 with TRBJ2-3; maybe TRBD1 (5 bases). V lost 4 bases, J lost 2 bases, and 13 bases lay in between. Per germline, CDR1 SEHNR and CDR2 FQNEAQ (reference sequence). The length of the CDR3 is 15 residues.

The rearrangement links TRBV7-9 to TRBJ1-4; TRBD1 matches at 9 bases. Germline V gives CDR1 SEHNR, CDR2 FQNEAQ (reference sequence). The length of the CDR3 is 16 residues. V was clipped by 1 base and J by 4 bases; unmatched bases: 4. The CDR3, as DNA: TGTGCCAGCAGCTTAGAGTTGGGACAGGGTAATGAAAAACTGTTTTTT. It encodes CASSLELGQGNEKLFF.

This clonotype was found a few times. The genes are TRBV6-1 and TRBJ2-6; perhaps TRBD1 as D (6 bases). CDR3 length equals 15 residues. Trimming stripped 8 bases from V and 4 bases from J, with 15 bases between. Looked up from germline, CDR1 is MNHNS and CDR2 is SASEGT. As DNA, the CDR3 is TGTGCCAGCTTGACAGGCTCCTCAGGGGCCAACGTCCTGACTTTC. This encodes CASLTGSSGANVLTF.

V usage is TRBV4-3 and J usage is TRBJ1-5; TRBD1 matches at 9 bases. V dropped 0 bases and J dropped 4; count of bases not matched to a gene: 4. The CDR3 has 16 amino acids. Germline-derived CDR1 and CDR2 are LGHNA and YSLEER. The CDR3: CASSQDPGQGNQPQHF. For the CDR3, the DNA is TGCGCCAGCAGCCAAGACCCGGGACAGGGTAATCAGCCCCAGCATTTT.

This clonotype was seen ten or more times. The rearrangement uses TRBV11-2 and TRBJ2-3; weak D call: TRBD1 (5 bases). CDR1 is SGHAT, CDR2 FQNNGV, per germline. Trimming removed 0 bases at V and 6 bases at J, with 13 bases between. The CDR3 extends over 15 amino acids. The CDR3 sequence: CASSLEGVAGDTQYF. As DNA, the CDR3 is TGTGCCAGCAGCTTAGAAGGGGTCGCAGGCGATACGCAGTATTTT.

This clonotype appeared many times. The chain couples TRBV12-3 or TRBV12-4 to TRBJ1-2, with a possible D match to TRBD1 (5 bases). V was trimmed by 5 bases and J by 0 bases, leaving 7 bases between them. The CDR3 has 13 amino acids. The CDR3 spells CASSETANYGYTF. The CDR3, as DNA: TGTGCCAGCAGTGAGACAGCTAACTATGGCTACACCTTC.

The chain links TRBV10-3 to TRBJ1-1; D is unresolved. CDR3 length equals 13 residues. V was clipped by 3 bases and J by 6 bases, with 11 bases between them. Looked up from germline, CDR1 is ENHRY and CDR2 is SYGVKD. The CDR3 sequence: CAISDLSRAEAFF. CDR3 nucleotides: TGTGCCATCAGTGACCTATCCCGGGCTGAAGCTTTCTTT.

This clonotype was detected many times. The V and J genes are TRBV6-5 and TRBJ2-3; no definite D call. There are 13 residues in the CDR3. V dropped 2 bases and J dropped 5 bases, with 8 bases sitting between them. Germline assignment: CDR1 MNHEY and CDR2 SVGAGI. DNA for the CDR3: TGTGCCAGCAGTTACATCTTTGGAGATACGCAGTATTTT. This encodes CASSYIFGDTQYF.

There are a few counts of this clonotype. This chain links TRBV12-3 or TRBV12-4 with TRBJ1-2; D might be TRBD1 (5 bases). The CDR3 runs 14 residues. The V end was cut by 7 bases, the J end by 4 bases, with 16 bases between. The CDR3 sequence is CASTYNMRGYGYTF. DNA of the CDR3: TGTGCCAGCACCTACAATATGAGGGGCTATGGCTACACCTTC.

This clonotype was detected many times. The rearrangement links TRBV6-5 to TRBJ2-1; 12 nucleotides agree with TRBD2. The V segment lost 7 bases and the J segment 5 bases; nucleotides outside the gene matches: 3. This CDR3 has 14 residues. The germline CDR1 and CDR2 sequences are MNHEY and SVGAGI. The CDR3, as DNA: TGTGCCAGCACCCGACTAGCGGGGGACAATGAGCAGTTCTTC. Translated: CASTRLAGDNEQFF.

This clonotype was recorded many times. The V call is TRBV4-1, the J call TRBJ2-1; 8 bases map to TRBD2. The ends lost 0 bases at V and 8 bases at J; junction bases unmatched: 9. Germline assignment: CDR1 MGHRA and CDR2 YSYEKL. CDR3 size: 16 residues. The CDR3 region is CASSQEVPSGYYEQFF. The CDR3 coding sequence is TGCGCCAGCAGCCAAGAAGTCCCTAGCGGGTACTATGAGCAGTTCTTC.

The table lists this clonotype with a few counts. The gene calls are TRBV18 and TRBJ1-2; D perhaps matches TRBD1 (5 bases). V gave up 3 bases and J gave up 4 bases, with 9 bases separating them. The germline gives CDR1 KGHSH, CDR2 LQKENI. There are 13 residues in the CDR3. The chain's CDR3 is CASSPGGAYGYTF. For the CDR3, the DNA is TGTGCCAGCTCACCCGGGGGAGCCTATGGCTACACCTTC.

V and J are TRBV9 and TRBJ2-3; D is ambiguous. Germline values: CDR1 SGDLS, CDR2 YYNGEE. V was cut by 0 bases and J by 9 bases, with 11 bases left in between. The CDR3 runs 13 residues. The CDR3 loop reads CASSVEGRITQYF. DNA for the CDR3: TGTGCCAGCAGCGTAGAAGGAAGGATAACGCAGTATTTT.

This clonotype appeared many times. The chain combines TRBV6-5 with TRBJ1-1; D might be TRBD1 (6 bases). V lost 2 bases and J 5 bases, leaving 15 bases between the germline ends. Germline V gives CDR1 MNHEY, CDR2 SVGAGI. The length of the CDR3 is 15 residues. The CDR3 loop reads CASSYPTGIKTEAFF. In DNA, the CDR3 is TGTGCCAGCAGTTACCCCACAGGGATTAAGACTGAAGCTTTCTTT.

This clonotype was seen at least ten times. This chain links TRBV29-1 with TRBJ1-2, with TRBD1 matching 10 bases. Trimming cost V 5 bases and J 5 bases; bases outside gene matches: 5. The CDR3 loop spans 13 amino acids. The V gene's germline CDR1 is SQVTM and CDR2 ANQGSEA. The CDR3 DNA is TGCAGCGTTACCCCGGGACAGGGGTATGGCTACACCTTC. Amino acid sequence: CSVTPGQGYGYTF.

At least ten counts were recorded for this clonotype. The chain joins TRBV7-9 to TRBJ1-1, with 9 bases identical to TRBD1. V gave up 4 bases and J gave up 8 bases; unmatched junction bases: 8. The germline V gene has CDR1 SEHNR and CDR2 FQNEAQ (reference sequence). The CDR3 runs to 14 residues. The CDR3 spells CASSSLDRGGEAFF. The DNA for the CDR3 is TGTGCCAGCAGCTCACTAGACAGGGGGGGCGAAGCTTTCTTT.

The chain combines TRBV9 with TRBJ2-5; either TRBD1 or TRBD2 may supply D (5 bases each). Trimming left V 0 bases short and J 2 bases short, with 11 bases between. Germline-derived CDR1 and CDR2 are SGDLS and YYNGEE. The CDR3 is 15 residues long. The chain's CDR3 is CASSVGGVPQETQYF. The CDR3 nucleotides are TGTGCCAGCAGCGTAGGAGGGGTCCCTCAAGAGACCCAGTACTTC.

This clonotype was seen a few times. This sequence joins TRBV18 and TRBJ2-7; 8 nucleotides match TRBD2. V was pared by 0 bases and J by 0 bases, with 1 base of the junction left unmatched. Germline V CDR1 and CDR2: KGHSH, LQKENI. There are 15 residues in the CDR3. This chain's CDR3 is CASSPPGGGSYEQYF. CDR3 in DNA: TGTGCCAGCTCACCACCCGGGGGGGGCTCCTACGAGCAGTACTTC.

This clonotype was seen only a few times. The chain links TRBV12-3 or TRBV12-4 to TRBJ2-1; 11 positions match TRBD2. The CDR3 runs 15 residues. The J segment lost 6 bases and the V segment lost 4 bases, leaving 5 bases of the junction unmatched. In DNA form, the CDR3 reads TGTGCCAGCAGTTGGTTAGCGGGGGGGCCCAATGAGCAGTTCTTC. Protein: CASSWLAGGPNEQFF.